The 32 T cell receptor beta chains given below trace back to one sample, sequenced in a study of pediatric ulcerative colitis. During colonoscopy, one to two rectal pinch biopsies were collected. Assay used: immunoSEQ multiplex PCR; TCRdb lists only in-frame clones, some missing. The sample has over 15,000 clones; 74% are singletons. The sequencing input was gut tissue. The receptors were sampled from a girl under 18 with moderate ulcerative colitis.

This clone occurred a few times. This chain uses TRBV5-1 with TRBJ1-2, with a weak D call TRBD1 (6 bases). Germline CDR1 SGHRS, CDR2 YFSETQ. V lost 7 bases, J lost 6 bases, and 10 bases lay in between. This CDR3 comprises 11 residues. The CDR3 reads CASQQGDGYTF. In DNA form, the CDR3 reads TGCGCCAGCCAACAGGGTGATGGCTACACCTTC.

V gene TRBV6-1 combines with J gene TRBJ1-4, with a tentative D call TRBD1 (6 bases). The germline V gene has CDR1 MNHNS and CDR2 SASEGT. This CDR3 is 13 amino acids long. Between the trimmed V and J ends, which lost 8 bases and 4 bases, there was a span of 11 bases. The CDR3 loop is CASATGRNEKLFF. The CDR3, as DNA: TGTGCCAGCGCGACAGGCCGTAATGAAAAACTGTTTTTT.

V is TRBV5-6 and J is TRBJ2-3, with D maybe TRBD2 (5 bases). V dropped 4 bases and J dropped 2 bases, with 11 bases sitting between them. This CDR3 is built from 14 residues. Looked up from germline, CDR1 is SGHDT and CDR2 is YYEEEE. CDR3 coding DNA: TGTGCCAGCAGCCCCCGGAGGCCCACAGATACGCAGTATTTT. This sequence encodes CASSPRRPTDTQYF.

This chain uses TRBV18 with TRBJ1-2; no firm D call. The V end was cut by 2 bases, the J end by 3 bases, with 13 bases between. This CDR3 contains 15 residues. In germline, CDR1 is KGHSH, CDR2 LQKENI. For the CDR3, the DNA is TGTGCCAGCTCACCAGGGATGGCCGGGGACTATGGCTACACCTTC. It translates to CASSPGMAGDYGYTF.

By sample fraction, this clone is medium-sized. The chain couples TRBV4-1 to TRBJ2-3; D may be TRBD1 or TRBD2 (6 bases each). Germline CDR1 is MGHRA and CDR2 is YSYEKL. The CDR3 runs to 16 residues. Between the trimmed V and J ends, which lost 4 bases and 4 bases, there was a span of 18 bases. The DNA of the CDR3 is TGCGCCAGCAGCCCCTTAGGGCCGGGGGCGTCAGATACGCAGTATTTT. Its translation: CASSPLGPGASDTQYF.

The chain joins TRBV28 to TRBJ2-5; D possibly corresponds to TRBD2 (5 bases). CDR1 and CDR2 from the germline V gene are MDHEN and SYDVKM. V was pared by 3 bases and J by 4 bases, with 15 bases between. The CDR3 sequence is 15 residues long. In DNA form, the CDR3 reads TGTGCCAGCAGTTTGGCTGGGAGACGAAGAGAGACCCAGTACTTC. Its protein product is CASSLAGRRRETQYF.

The rearrangement links TRBV14 to TRBJ2-4; D is ambiguous. CDR1 is SGHDN and CDR2 is FVKESK in the germline V gene. V shed 1 base and J shed 6 bases, with 4 bases lying between them. There are 12 residues in the CDR3. This chain's CDR3 is CASSQGRNIQYF. CDR3 DNA sequence: TGTGCCAGCAGCCAAGGGAGAAACATTCAGTACTTC. The full variable domain, with the rest looked up from reference TRBV14 and TRBJ2-4, is EAGVTQFPSHSVIEKGQTVTLRCDPISGHDNLYWYRRVMGKEIKFLLHFVKESKQDESGMPNNRFLAERTGGTYSTLKVQPAELEDSGVYFCASSQGRNIQYFGAGTRLSVL.

The gene calls are TRBV19 and TRBJ2-5; tentative D call: TRBD1 (5 bases). V was trimmed by 3 bases and J by 1 base, leaving 9 bases between them. CDR1 LNHDA and CDR2 SQIVND come from the germline V gene (reference sequence). The CDR3 length is 14 residues. The CDR3 region has the DNA TGTGCCAGTAGTATCAGGGCAGGCCAAGAGACCCAGTACTTC. This encodes CASSIRAGQETQYF.

The chain joins TRBV13 to TRBJ1-2; tentatively, D is TRBD1 (5 bases). The germline CDR1 and CDR2 sequences are PRHDT and FYEKMQ (reference sequence). The CDR3 is made up of 16 amino acids. Trimming cost V 2 bases and J 4 bases, with 17 bases left between them. The chain's CDR3 is CASSLLSGLGSYGYTF. The CDR3 coding sequence is TGTGCCAGCAGCTTATTGTCAGGGCTCGGGAGCTATGGCTACACCTTC.

The chain uses TRBV12-5 and TRBJ1-5; D remains ambiguous. Germline CDR1 LGHNT, CDR2 FRNRAP. The V end was cut by 1 base, the J end by 1 base, with 2 bases between. This CDR3 is built from 13 residues. The CDR3 reads CASGLESNQPQHF. The CDR3 DNA reads as TGTGCTAGTGGTTTGGAGAGCAATCAGCCCCAGCATTTT.

The chain is built from TRBV19 and TRBJ2-5, with a tentative D call TRBD1 (6 bases). This CDR3 contains 14 residues. Trimming left V 7 bases short and J 2 bases short, with 14 bases between. Per the germline V gene, CDR1 is LNHDA and CDR2 is SQIVND (reference sequence). As DNA, the CDR3 is TGTGCCAGTAACGACGGGACACCACAAGAGACCCAGTACTTC. The encoded protein is CASNDGTPQETQYF.

The chain links TRBV4-1 to TRBJ2-7; the match to TRBD2 covers 7 bases. Germline assignment: CDR1 MGHRA and CDR2 YSYEKL. J was trimmed by 7 bases and V by 3 bases; bases with no gene match: 6. The CDR3 consists of 13 residues. The CDR3 region is CASSQGWEGEQYF. For the CDR3, the DNA is TGCGCCAGCAGCCAGGGGTGGGAGGGAGAGCAGTACTTC.

J is TRBJ2-7 and V is TRBV27; 8 bases are shared with TRBD1. Germline V lookup: CDR1 MNHEY, CDR2 SMNVEV (reference sequence). There are 15 residues in the CDR3. Trimming took 2 bases from V and 3 from J; bases not matched to a gene: 6. CDR3 sequence: CASSLAGTGNYEQYF. CDR3 sequence (DNA): TGTGCCAGCAGTTTAGCCGGGACAGGAAACTACGAGCAGTACTTC.

The V and J genes are TRBV11-2 and TRBJ1-5; D gene ambiguous. The length of the CDR3 is 15 residues. Germline V gene data show CDR1 as SGHAT and CDR2 as FQNNGV. The V and J ends lost 1 base and 2 bases respectively, with 9 bases between them. CDR3 DNA: TGTGCCAGCAGCTTAGTGGCAGGTGGCAATCAGCCCCAGCATTTT. Translation: CASSLVAGGNQPQHF.

The chain uses TRBV28 and TRBJ2-5; TRBD1 matches 8 bases. J was trimmed by 6 bases and V by 5 bases; bases with no gene match: 8. The CDR3 totals 14 residues. Germline CDR1 and CDR2: MDHEN and SYDVKM. CDR3 region: CASSLPGTGKTQYF. CDR3 DNA sequence: TGTGCCAGCAGTCTACCCGGGACAGGAAAGACCCAGTACTTC.

This clone showed up just a few times. V is TRBV10-3 and J is TRBJ2-3; 8 bases are a match to TRBD1. With 6 bases clipped from V and 2 bases from J, the junction kept 4 bases outside the gene matches. This CDR3 contains 14 residues. The germline V gene encodes CDR1 ENHRY and CDR2 SYGVKD. CDR3 amino acids: CAIRKQGVTDTQYF. DNA for the CDR3: TGTGCCATCAGGAAACAGGGGGTCACAGATACGCAGTATTTT.

The chain recombines TRBV27 with TRBJ2-1; D perhaps matches TRBD2 (5 bases). The CDR3 contains 11 residues. The germline V gene encodes CDR1 MNHEY and CDR2 SMNVEV (reference sequence). Trimming removed 10 bases at V and 14 bases at J, with 18 bases between. This CDR3 reads CAIGLSSPEFF. The CDR3 DNA sequence: TGTGCCATTGGACTGTCTTCCCCAGAGTTCTTC.

The chain uses TRBV7-9 and TRBJ2-5; no clear D gene. The CDR3 length is 12 residues. Germline V gene lookup returns CDR1 SEHNR and CDR2 FQNEAQ (reference sequence). V was trimmed by 1 base and J by 5 bases, leaving 5 bases between them. The CDR3: CASSLESETQYF. CDR3 DNA: TGTGCCAGCAGCTTAGAGAGCGAGACCCAGTACTTC.

The rearrangement links TRBV11-2 to TRBJ2-5, with 15 bases that match TRBD2. The V gene end was trimmed by 7 bases and the J gene end by 5 bases; junction bases not matched to a gene: 8. Germline V CDR1 and CDR2: SGHAT, FQNNGV. This CDR3 comprises 16 residues. The CDR3 DNA follows: TGTGCCAGCACCGGGACTAGCGGGGGGTACGGGGAGACCCAGTACTTC. Protein: CASTGTSGGYGETQYF.

The V call is TRBV28, the J call TRBJ1-2; TRBD1 aligns across 11 bases. The CDR3 is 16 residues long. The germline V gene encodes CDR1 MDHEN and CDR2 SYDVKM. J lost 5 bases, V lost 4 bases, and 9 bases had no gene match. Written as DNA, the CDR3 is TGTGCCAGCAGTTCGTCGGACAGGGGGCCAGGGTATGGCTACACCTTC. It is translated as CASSSSDRGPGYGYTF.

The chain employs TRBV18 and TRBJ2-7; possibly TRBD1 for D (6 bases). The CDR3 covers 14 residues. Germline V CDR1 and CDR2: KGHSH, LQKENI. V lost 3 bases and J lost 7, with 16 bases in between. The CDR3 DNA reads TGTGCCAGCTCACCGCAACGGCCTCAGGGGGAGCAGTACTTC. Its protein is CASSPQRPQGEQYF.

The chain joins TRBV12-5 to TRBJ2-5, with 11 bases aligning to TRBD1. The CDR3 covers 14 residues. The trim removed 1 base at V and 6 bases at J, leaving 1 base unmatched. Looked up from germline, CDR1 is LGHNT and CDR2 is FRNRAP. The CDR3 region is CASGLGTGGKTQYF. Here the CDR3 DNA reads TGTGCTAGTGGTTTGGGGACAGGGGGCAAGACCCAGTACTTC.

The chain uses TRBV6-6 and TRBJ2-1; no clear D. V lost 5 bases and J lost 5, with 4 bases in between. Per germline, CDR1 MNHNY and CDR2 SVGAGI (reference sequence). The CDR3 has 11 residues. In DNA, the CDR3 is TGTGCCAGCAGTCGAAACAATGAGCAGTTCTTC. This translates into CASSRNNEQFF.

CDR3 nucleotides: TGTGCCAGCAGCGTAGGTAGCGTAACAGATACGCAGTATTTT. Amino acids: CASSVGSVTDTQYF. V usage is TRBV9 and J usage is TRBJ2-3, with a possible D match to TRBD2 (5 bases). The germline CDR1 and CDR2 sequences are SGDLS and YYNGEE. The CDR3 consists of 14 residues. The V and J ends lost 0 bases and 3 bases respectively, with 8 bases between them.

The gene calls are TRBV11-1 and TRBJ2-3; tentatively, D is TRBD2 (6 bases). CDR1 is SGHAT, CDR2 FQDESV, per germline (reference sequence). V lost 4 bases and J 1 base, leaving 6 bases between the germline ends. CDR3 length: 13 residues. CDR3 sequence reads: CASSSGGTDTQYF. CDR3 bases: TGTGCCAGCAGCTCGGGGGGCACAGATACGCAGTATTTT.

The chain employs TRBV27 and TRBJ2-1; no reliable D call. The germline V gene encodes CDR1 MNHEY and CDR2 SMNVEV (reference sequence). Deletions cut 6 bases from V and 0 bases from J, with 6 bases between. The CDR3 runs to 13 residues. The CDR3 region is CASRSFSYNEQFF. The CDR3 bases are TGTGCCAGCAGAAGTTTCTCCTACAATGAGCAGTTCTTC.

This sequence joins TRBV5-4 and TRBJ2-1; 7 positions agree with TRBD2. This CDR3 is 11 amino acids long. Trimming cost V 6 bases and J 12 bases; bases outside gene matches: 6. The V gene's germline CDR1 is SGHNT and CDR2 YYREEE (reference sequence). CDR3 residues: CASTNGGGQFF. CDR3 bases: TGTGCCAGCACCAACGGCGGGGGGCAGTTCTTC. The whole variable domain, remainder taken from reference TRBV5-4 and TRBJ2-1, is ETGVTQSPTHLIKTRGQQVTLRCSSQSGHNTVSWYQQALGQGPQFIFQYYREEENGRGNFPPRFSGLQFPNYSSELNVNALELDDSALYLCASTNGGGQFFGPGTRLTVL.

The chain's CDR3 is CASSYRTGNYGYTF. The CDR3 DNA follows: TGTGCCAGCAGTTACCGGACAGGAAACTATGGCTACACCTTC. The V gene is TRBV6-5, the J gene TRBJ1-2; 7 bases fit TRBD1. After removal of 2 bases from V and 2 bases from J, the junction contained 2 bases not matched to a gene. From germline, CDR1 is MNHEY and CDR2 SVGAGI. The CDR3 runs to 14 residues.

Written as DNA, the CDR3 is TGTGCCAGCAGCGCCATGGACAGCCTTGAAGCTTTCTTT. Protein sequence: CASSAMDSLEAFF. The rearrangement joins TRBV9 to TRBJ1-1, with D perhaps TRBD1 (6 bases). Trimming pared 3 bases from V and 7 bases from J, leaving 13 bases between. The CDR3 extends over 13 amino acids. The germline V gene encodes CDR1 SGDLS and CDR2 YYNGEE.

This clone was detected once. The genes are TRBV30 and TRBJ1-6, with TRBD1 as a possible D gene (5 bases). Trimming took off 3 bases at V and 11 bases at J, with 14 bases between the two ends. This CDR3 is built from 13 residues. Germline CDR1 reads GTSNPN; CDR2 reads SVGIG (reference sequence). CDR3 sequence: CAWSKEGRTPLHF. CDR3 DNA: TGTGCCTGGAGCAAAGAGGGGAGGACACCCCTCCACTTT.

The V gene is TRBV5-1, the J gene TRBJ1-2; D is possibly TRBD1 (6 bases). This CDR3 spans 13 amino acids. CDR1 is SGHRS and CDR2 is YFSETQ in the germline V gene. V lost 0 bases to trimming and J lost 3 bases, with 6 bases between them. CDR3 residues: CASSLEGDYGYTF. CDR3 DNA sequence: TGCGCCAGCAGCTTGGAGGGGGACTATGGCTACACCTTC.

This chain connects TRBV5-4 to TRBJ2-3; D may be TRBD2 (6 bases). V was trimmed by 3 bases and J by 2 bases, leaving 7 bases between them. This CDR3 is built from 13 residues. Germline V CDR1 and CDR2: SGHNT, YYREEE (reference sequence). CDR3 DNA: TGTGCCAGCAGCTGGGACTCCACAGATACGCAGTATTTT. Translating gives CASSWDSTDTQYF.